This TCR beta chain was documented in a study of PD-1 blockade in classical Hodgkin lymphoma. Findings and limits, study-wide: Anyone who began nivolumab under 1 year after ASCT was excluded. Those achieving complete response showed baseline diversity like newly diagnosed patients. Compared with baseline, CD4+ but not CD8+ TCR diversity had risen significantly by C4D1.

In the case of this clone: Its antigen is currently unknown.

The CDR3 sequence is 15 residues long. V trimming: 6 bases; J trimming: 5 bases; junction bases outside the gene matches: 9. Germline V gene data show CDR1 as SEHNR and CDR2 as FQNEAQ (reference sequence). Time point meaning: cycle 4 day 1 (C4D1), after six to seven weeks of nivolumab. Brentuximab vedotin exposure varied among the patients, all of whom had relapsed after autologous stem cell transplantation. The assay was immunoSEQ multiplex PCR, and TCRdb's table has in-frame clones only and misses some. Here the sample spans approximately 30,000 clones, around three quarters being singletons. Material: peripheral blood mononuclear cells (PBMCs), obtained before the fourth cycle of nivolumab. The rearrangement joins TRBV7-9 to TRBJ1-5, with 8 bases identical to TRBD1. This sequence was found in a human donor with classical Hodgkin lymphoma. The CDR3 here is CASRGRQGADQPQHF. The CDR3 DNA reads as TGTGCCAGCAGAGGGCGGCAGGGGGCCGATCAGCCCCAGCATTTT.